Presented here are 11 T cell receptor beta chains from one specimen sequenced in a study of T-cell reconstitution after alpha-beta-depleted transplantation in children. The TCRbeta library incorporated unique molecular identifiers. TCRdb reprocessed the PCR reads via MiXCR and lists one record per CDR3 protein. Here the sample spans 95,000 to 150,000 distinct CDR3 sequences, 20% to 25% being singletons. Here the sequenced sample was PBMCs, mostly from graft donor cells, taken 180 days after TCRalphabeta/CD19-depleted stem cell transplant. The origin of the receptors is a male patient under 10 years old who had a stem cell transplant for chronic granulomatous disease, so the T cells may come from the graft donor.

This clonotype was found many times. This rearrangement joins TRBV20-1 to TRBJ2-1, with 10 bases matching TRBD2. Unmatched junction bases numbered 14, after V lost 7 bases and J lost 8 bases. In germline, CDR1 is DFQATT, CDR2 SNEGSKA (reference sequence). The CDR3 is made up of 15 amino acids. CDR3 in amino acids: CSVGLAGVGNHEQFF. The CDR3 DNA reads TGCAGTGTTGGGCTAGCGGGAGTCGGCAACCATGAGCAGTTCTTC.

The chain couples TRBV10-3 to TRBJ2-7; D is unclear. With 4 bases removed from V and 2 bases from J, the gap between germline ends came to 9 bases. The germline CDR1 and CDR2 sequences are ENHRY and SYGVKD. CDR3 length equals 13 residues. The CDR3: CAISVEAPYEQYF. The CDR3 DNA is TGTGCCATCAGTGTAGAGGCCCCCTACGAGCAGTACTTC.

This rearrangement joins TRBV5-6 to TRBJ2-1, with 9 bases lining up with TRBD2. Germline CDR1 reads SGHDT; CDR2 reads YYEEEE. The J segment lost 1 base and the V segment lost 4 bases, leaving 6 bases of the junction unmatched. This CDR3 contains 16 residues. CDR3 in DNA: TGTGCCAGCAGCATCCTGCTAGCGGGGTCCTACAATGAGCAGTTCTTC. This encodes CASSILLAGSYNEQFF.

This clonotype was counted at least ten times. Without the conserved terminal phenylalanine or tryptophan, this CDR3 likely stems from a read error. The DNA is left out, because the CDR3 cannot be placed on it with certainty; the CDR3 is given as TCRdb lists it. J is TRBJ1-1 and V is TRBV14; TRBD1 is the table's D call and was not checked against the DNA. The CDR3 is 10 residues long, ends included. CDR1 is SGHDN and CDR2 is FVKESK in the germline V gene. Here the CDR3 reads CASSSSGTLL.

This clonotype was observed at least ten times. This rearrangement joins TRBV20-1 to TRBJ2-3, with TRBD2 matching 7 bases. This CDR3 contains 14 residues. J gave up 6 bases and V 2 bases, and 8 bases lay outside the gene matches. CDR1 is DFQATT and CDR2 is SNEGSKA in the germline V gene (reference sequence). The CDR3 spells CSARFPLTSDTQYF. The CDR3 DNA is TGCAGTGCTAGATTCCCTCTGACTAGCGATACGCAGTATTTT.

The genes are TRBV29-1 and TRBJ1-1; 9 bases agree with TRBD1. This CDR3 is 13 amino acids long. V lost 0 bases, J lost 5 bases, and 1 base stayed unmatched. The germline CDR1 and CDR2 sequences are SQVTM and ANQGSEA. CDR3 region: CSVEEGQGTEAFF. CDR3 DNA: TGCAGCGTTGAAGAAGGACAGGGGACTGAAGCTTTCTTT.

This clonotype was recorded a few times. The chain is built from TRBV29-1 and TRBJ1-1; TRBD1 matches 8 bases. The length of the CDR3 is 13 residues. J was trimmed by 2 bases and V by 3 bases; bases with no gene match: 2. CDR1 SQVTM and CDR2 ANQGSEA come from the germline V gene. The chain's CDR3 is CSVEDRVNTEAFF. The DNA for the CDR3 is TGCAGCGTTGAGGACAGGGTAAACACTGAAGCTTTCTTT.

This clonotype was observed a handful of times. The V and J genes are TRBV29-1 and TRBJ1-2; the D is unclear. There are 15 residues in the CDR3. Between the trimmed V and J ends, which lost 6 bases and 4 bases, there was a span of 21 bases. Looked up from germline, CDR1 is SQVTM and CDR2 is ANQGSEA. CDR3 amino acids: CSVTKGPAGGYGYTF. Here the CDR3 DNA reads TGCAGCGTGACGAAGGGCCCCGCGGGCGGCTATGGCTACACCTTC.

The rearrangement joins TRBV29-1 to TRBJ2-3; the D call may be TRBD1 or TRBD2 (6 bases each). Between the trimmed V and J ends, which lost 8 bases and 4 bases, there was a span of 13 bases. The CDR3 runs to 12 residues. CDR1 SQVTM and CDR2 ANQGSEA come from the germline V gene. The CDR3 sequence: CSTRGGSDTQYF. As DNA, the CDR3 is TGCAGCACCAGAGGGGGGTCAGATACGCAGTATTTT.

This clonotype was counted between two and nine times. This chain uses TRBV7-2 with TRBJ2-5; D is unresolved. This CDR3 is built from 13 residues. Germline assignment: CDR1 SGHTA and CDR2 FQGNSA. The germline V and J ends were trimmed by 4 bases and 10 bases, with 16 bases remaining between them. The CDR3 reads CASSSIMDPNQYF. The CDR3 bases are TGTGCCAGCAGCTCCATCATGGACCCGAACCAGTACTTC.

This clonotype has just one count. Mismatch with germline at one junction end may stem from a read error. V usage is TRBV12-3 or TRBV12-4 and J usage is TRBJ2-6, with D possibly TRBD1 on 5 matching bases. The CDR3 has 17 residues. CDR3 sequence: CASSLAGWFTGANGLTF. In DNA form, the CDR3 reads TGTGCCAGCAGTTTAGCGGGCTGGTTTACTGGGGCCAACGGCCTGACTTTC.